The 24 T cell receptor beta chains in this list originate from one sample, sequenced in a study of molecular identifiers for immune sequencing clone quantification (dated by TCRdb to 2016 to 2018). Library preparation used PCR. TCRdb names Illumina HiSeq 4000 as the instrument used. TCRdb trimmed public reads at Q25 via fastp, called clones via MiXCR and kept in-frame beta chains. Each CDR3 protein gets just one entry, which takes the most common genes and DNA from the rows behind it. The sample records 350,000 or so distinct CDR3 sequences, 20% to 25% of which are singletons. The top ten hold approximately 0.85% of the sample. Sequenced: naive CD8+ T cells from blood, with Jurkat cell RNA spiked in. The sample's cell subset or site label is to be understood as: FACS-sorted CD8+CD4-CCR7+CD45RA+ naive T cells. The receptors shown here come from a human donor in good health. Some libraries in this study had Jurkat cell RNA spiked in.

This clonotype came up many times. The rearrangement links TRBV2 to TRBJ1-4; maybe TRBD1 (6 bases). The CDR3 is 15 amino acids. The germline CDR1 and CDR2 sequences are SNHLY and FYNNEI. The V end lost 1 base, the J end lost 6 bases, and 12 bases lay between the germline ends. CDR3 residues: CASSEVPGHDEKLFF. In nucleotides, the CDR3 is TGTGCCAGCAGTGAAGTCCCGGGACACGATGAAAAACTGTTTTTT. Complete variable domain (other parts from reference TRBV2 and TRBJ1-4): EPEVTQTPSHQVTQMGQEVILRCVPISNHLYFYWYRQILGQKVEFLVSFYNNEISEKSEIFDDQFSVERPDGSNFTLKIRSTKLEDSAMYFCASSEVPGHDEKLFFGSGTQLSVL.

Notes on this clonotype: One end of the junction is discordant with germline, which a read error may explain. The chain is built from TRBV10-3 and TRBJ1-3; D unclear. This CDR3 region has 15 residues. Germline V CDR1 and CDR2: ENHRY, SYGVKD. The CDR3 is CAIRPDGNSGNAIYF. The CDR3 DNA follows: TGTGCCATCAGGCCGGACGGTAATTCTGGAAACGCCATATATTTT.

The chain joins TRBV20-1 to TRBJ2-3; D is tentatively TRBD1 or TRBD2 (5 bases each). The CDR3 has 16 amino acids. Per germline, CDR1 DFQATT and CDR2 SNEGSKA (reference sequence). V dropped 4 bases and J dropped 2 bases, with 19 bases sitting between them. The CDR3, as DNA: TGCAGTGCTATAATCTCCCCGGGACCGAACACAGATACGCAGTATTTT. Translating gives CSAIISPGPNTDTQYF.

On this clonotype: A single base separates this from a much larger clone, so it may be a read error. Because the CDR3 is missing its conserved closing phenylalanine or tryptophan, this is likely a read error. The chain has TRBV2 and TRBJ2-2; 9 bases fit TRBD2. CDR3 length: 16 residues. From germline, CDR1 is SNHLY and CDR2 FYNNEI. V shed 6 bases, J shed 2 bases, and the junction held 7 bases outside the gene matches. CDR3 region: CASRLAGVLNTGELFL. Written as DNA, the CDR3 is TGTGCCAGCAGGTTAGCGGGAGTCCTCAACACCGGGGAGCTGTTTCTT.

The chain has TRBV20-1 and TRBJ2-1; 8 nucleotides line up with TRBD2. The ends lost 3 bases at V and 9 bases at J; junction bases unmatched: 13. This CDR3 spans 15 amino acids. Germline V gene sequence: CDR1 DFQATT, CDR2 SNEGSKA (reference sequence). This CDR3 is CSARASGRQVVEQFF. DNA of the CDR3: TGCAGTGCTAGGGCTAGCGGGCGCCAAGTGGTTGAGCAGTTCTTC.

There are many counts of this clonotype. J is TRBJ1-2 and V is TRBV6-5, with D unresolved. The CDR3 runs 13 residues. Trimming took 2 bases from V and 3 from J, leaving 7 bases between them. CDR1 MNHEY and CDR2 SVGAGI come from the germline V gene. The CDR3 nucleotides are TGTGCCAGCAGTTACGGCCAGCACTATGGCTACACCTTC. Protein product: CASSYGQHYGYTF.

This clonotype was detected ten times or more. The V and J genes are TRBV25-1 and TRBJ1-1; D is uncertain. Germline lookup yields CDR1 MGHDK and CDR2 SYGVNS. V shed 4 bases and J shed 3 bases, with 3 bases lying between them. CDR3 length: 11 amino acids. Here the CDR3 reads CASSVYTEAFF. The CDR3 coding sequence is TGTGCCAGCAGTGTCTACACTGAAGCTTTCTTT. The entire variable domain, with the rest obtained from reference TRBV25-1 and TRBJ1-1, is as follows: EADIYQTPRYLVIGTGKKITLECSQTMGHDKMYWYQQDPGMELHLIHYSYGVNSTEKGDLSSESTVSRIRTEHFPLTLESARPSHTSQYLCASSVYTEAFFGQGTRLTVV.

This clonotype was seen a handful of times. The chain has TRBV6-2 or TRBV6-3 and TRBJ2-2; D not resolved. This CDR3 has 14 residues. Germline values: CDR1 MNHEY, CDR2 SVGEGT. With 8 bases removed from V and 7 bases from J, the gap between germline ends came to 17 bases. The CDR3 spells CASGGLPQGGELFF. DNA of the CDR3: TGTGCCAGCGGCGGTCTACCCCAAGGCGGGGAGCTGTTTTTT.

This clonotype has a count of ten or more. The chain couples TRBV7-9 to TRBJ2-1, with 10 bases identical to TRBD2. The V gene's germline CDR1 is SEHNR and CDR2 FQNEAQ (reference sequence). V was pared by 1 base and J by 4 bases, with 4 bases of the junction left unmatched. The CDR3 length is 16 residues. The CDR3 loop is CASSLDSGGLYNEQFF. The CDR3 DNA follows: TGTGCCAGCAGCTTAGATAGCGGGGGGTTATACAATGAGCAGTTCTTC.

The chain employs TRBV7-2 and TRBJ2-7; no clear D gene. Between the trimmed V and J ends, which lost 3 bases and 1 base, there was a span of 22 bases. Germline CDR1 and CDR2: SGHTA and FQGNSA. The CDR3 has 18 amino acids. For the CDR3, the DNA is TGTGCCAGCAGCTTTTCCAACCGGTTCATCAAAAATTCCTACGAGCAGTACTTC. Translating gives CASSFSNRFIKNSYEQYF.

This clonotype has at least ten counts. The chain carries TRBV19 and TRBJ2-7; 9 nucleotides align to TRBD2. The CDR3 has 14 residues. Germline loops: CDR1 LNHDA, CDR2 SQIVND (reference sequence). J gave up 5 bases and V 6 bases, and 8 bases lay outside the gene matches. The CDR3 DNA is TGTGCCAGTAGCAATAGCGGGAGTCCCGACGAGCAGTACTTC. Amino acids: CASSNSGSPDEQYF.

The sample holds many counts of this clonotype. The chain is built from TRBV9 and TRBJ1-5, with D unclear. V gave up 5 bases and J gave up 1 base, with 13 bases separating them. Germline lookup yields CDR1 SGDLS and CDR2 YYNGEE. CDR3 size: 15 residues. Here the CDR3 reads CASSHDGLSNQPQHF. CDR3 sequence (DNA): TGTGCCAGCAGTCATGACGGGCTGAGCAATCAGCCCCAGCATTTT.

The table lists this clonotype with many counts. This chain connects TRBV7-2 to TRBJ1-1; D not resolved. The CDR3 loop spans 15 amino acids. The germline CDR1 and CDR2 sequences are SGHTA and FQGNSA. Trimming removed 5 bases at V and 0 bases at J, with 13 bases between. CDR3 in DNA: TGTGCCAGCAGCCCATTCACGGGCATGAACACTGAAGCTTTCTTT. Encoded protein: CASSPFTGMNTEAFF.

As concerns this clonotype: This may come from a read error, since a much larger clone is one base off. The chain combines TRBV12-3 or TRBV12-4 with TRBJ2-5, with a weak D call TRBD1 (5 bases). CDR3 length: 14 amino acids. The CDR3 spells CASSLRQGAEAQYF. CDR3 nucleotides: TGTGCCAGCAGTTTGCGTCAAGGGGCAGAGGCCCAGTACTTC.

This clonotype was seen more than once but under ten times. This CDR3 is CASSGGDQPQHF. CDR3 sequence (DNA): TGTGCCAGTAGCGGAGGGGATCAGCCCCAGCATTTT. The chain uses TRBV19 and TRBJ1-5, with D possibly matching TRBD1 (5 bases). Germline-derived CDR1 and CDR2 are LNHDA and SQIVND (reference sequence). This CDR3 spans 12 amino acids. Between the trimmed V and J ends, which lost 6 bases and 5 bases, there was a span of 8 bases.

This clonotype has a count of ten or more. The chain carries TRBV29-1 and TRBJ2-2; 8 bases align to TRBD2. From germline, CDR1 is SQVTM and CDR2 ANQGSEA. CDR3 length: 14 amino acids. V trimming: 3 bases; J trimming: 1 base; junction bases outside the gene matches: 1. This CDR3 reads CSVDGGVNTGELFF. The CDR3 DNA reads TGCAGCGTTGACGGGGGGGTGAACACCGGGGAGCTGTTTTTT.

A word on this clonotype: A much larger clone differs by one base, so this may be a read error. The chain couples TRBV19 to TRBJ2-1, with unresolved D. CDR3 length equals 14 residues. Trimming removed 2 bases from V and 2 bases from J, with 7 bases in between. Germline V gene lookup returns CDR1 LNHDA and CDR2 SQIVND (reference sequence). CDR3 region: CASSIQCPYNEQFF. The CDR3, as DNA: TGTGCCAGTAGTATACAGTGCCCCTACAATGAGCAGTTCTTC.

Ten or more counts support this clonotype. This chain's CDR3 is CASSSGQTNQPQHF. The CDR3 coding sequence is TGTGCCAGCAGCTCGGGACAGACTAATCAGCCCCAGCATTTT. J is TRBJ1-5 and V is TRBV7-8; TRBD1 matches at 7 bases. Germline V gives CDR1 SGHVS, CDR2 FQNEAQ. The CDR3 extends over 14 amino acids. Trimming at V came to 4 bases and at J to 4 bases, leaving 4 bases not matched to a gene.

This clonotype appeared many times. The chain couples TRBV28 to TRBJ2-3; 9 positions match TRBD2. CDR1 and CDR2 from the germline V gene are MDHEN and SYDVKM. The V gene end was trimmed by 5 bases and the J gene end by 2 bases; junction bases not matched to a gene: 8. The CDR3 is 16 residues long. The CDR3 sequence: CASSTGLALYTDTQYF. Written as DNA, the CDR3 is TGTGCCAGCAGTACAGGACTAGCGCTCTACACAGATACGCAGTATTTT. Variable domain in full (rest from reference TRBV28 and TRBJ2-3): DVKVTQSSRYLVKRTGEKVFLECVQDMDHENMFWYRQDPGLGLRLIYFSYDVKMKEKGDIPEGYSVSREKKERFSLILESASTNQTSMYLCASSTGLALYTDTQYFGPGTRLTVL.

CDR3: CASSTQRLAGIGYSGANVLTF. As DNA, the CDR3 is TGTGCCAGCAGTACCCAACGACTAGCGGGAATCGGGTACTCTGGGGCCAACGTCCTGACTTTC. The chain joins TRBV12-3 or TRBV12-4 to TRBJ2-6; 11 nucleotides match TRBD2. V shed 5 bases, J shed 0 bases, and the junction held 15 bases outside the gene matches. There are 21 residues in the CDR3.

Many counts were recorded for this clonotype. The chain employs TRBV20-1 and TRBJ1-2; weak D call: TRBD1 (5 bases). From germline, CDR1 is DFQATT and CDR2 SNEGSKA (reference sequence). CDR3 length: 15 amino acids. Trimming pared 0 bases from V and 0 bases from J, leaving 11 bases between. CDR3 sequence: CSARDGPGANYGYTF. Here the CDR3 DNA reads TGCAGTGCTAGAGATGGTCCGGGGGCTAACTATGGCTACACCTTC.

This clonotype was detected ten times or more. The V call is TRBV20-1, the J call TRBJ2-3; TRBD2 matches at 7 bases. There are 15 residues in the CDR3. Germline V gives CDR1 DFQATT, CDR2 SNEGSKA (reference sequence). Trimming took 3 bases from V and 0 from J; bases not matched to a gene: 6. The CDR3 DNA reads as TGCAGTGCTAGTTCTCTAGCGGATAGCACAGATACGCAGTATTTT. Encoded protein: CSASSLADSTDTQYF.

With regard to this clonotype: A clone one base away is much larger, so this may be a read error. This rearrangement joins TRBV7-9 to TRBJ2-3; 9 bases line up with TRBD1. In germline, CDR1 is SEHNR, CDR2 FQNEAQ (reference sequence). The CDR3 is 15 amino acids. CDR3 sequence reads: CASSFGTGHTDMQYF. The CDR3 DNA is TGTGCCAGCAGCTTCGGGACAGGGCACACAGATATGCAGTATTTT.

This clonotype was counted at least ten times. The rearrangement joins TRBV2 to TRBJ2-5; D gene ambiguous. V gave up 4 bases and J gave up 0 bases, with 6 bases separating them. Germline V gene sequence: CDR1 SNHLY, CDR2 FYNNEI. This CDR3 spans 13 amino acids. The CDR3, as DNA: TGTGCCAGCAGTGGTGGGTACCAAGAGACCCAGTACTTC. Amino acid sequence: CASSGGYQETQYF.